One sample yielded the 30 T cell receptor beta chains listed below, sequenced in a study of blood T cells in healthy people across ages. Together with a sample-barcoded 5' primer, a J-beta primer mix was included in a second PCR lasting roughly 6 to 12 cycles. TCRdb re-analysed the 5' RACE reads in MiXCR, keeping a single row per CDR3 protein. The profile shows under 2 million distinct CDR3 sequences, 30% to 40% of them singletons. The material sequenced was blood. The receptor set was obtained from a woman in her 30s in good health.

This clonotype was found a few times. The V call is TRBV11-2, the J call TRBJ1-1, with TRBD1 identical over 7 bases. The junction had 6 bases not matched to a gene; V was cut back by 5 bases and J by 0 bases. The V gene's germline CDR1 is SGHAT and CDR2 FQNNGV. The CDR3 consists of 15 residues. Here the CDR3 DNA reads TGTGCCAGCAGCCAAGGACAGGCCATGAACACTGAAGCTTTCTTT. Translated, it gives CASSQGQAMNTEAFF.

On this clonotype itself: Compared with germline, one end of the junction differs, possibly owing to a read error. The chain couples TRBV6-2 or TRBV6-3 to TRBJ2-4; TRBD1 is a possible D gene (5 bases). Germline-derived CDR1 and CDR2 are MNHEY and SVGEGT. The CDR3 covers 15 residues. The CDR3 protein is CTSSYGAESKNIQYF. CDR3 nucleotides: TGTACCAGCAGTTATGGGGCCGAATCCAAAAACATTCAGTACTTC.

A word on this clonotype: Mismatch with germline at one junction end may stem from a read error. This chain connects TRBV27 to TRBJ1-5; D remains unclear. CDR3 length: 14 residues. CDR1 is MNHEY and CDR2 is SMNVEV in the germline V gene (reference sequence). The CDR3 coding sequence is TGTGCCGGCAGTTCCCGGACCTTCAATCAGCCCCAGCATTTT. This encodes CAGSSRTFNQPQHF.

This clonotype occurred a few times. The chain employs TRBV18 and TRBJ2-6, with unresolved D. This CDR3 has 15 amino acids. Germline-derived CDR1 and CDR2 are KGHSH and LQKENI. V was cut by 5 bases and J by 0 bases, with 8 bases left in between. CDR3 in amino acids: CASSDKLSGANVLTF. The CDR3 coding sequence is TGTGCCAGCTCAGACAAACTCTCTGGGGCCAACGTCCTGACTTTC.

The chain has TRBV29-1 and TRBJ1-5; TRBD1 agrees at 10 bases. The germline V gene encodes CDR1 SQVTM and CDR2 ANQGSEA. J gave up 4 bases and V 5 bases, and 2 bases lay outside the gene matches. This CDR3 has 13 amino acids. DNA of the CDR3: TGCAGCGTTCGGGACAGGGGAAATCAGCCCCAGCATTTT. Encoded protein: CSVRDRGNQPQHF.

J is TRBJ2-3 and V is TRBV20-1; TRBD2 aligns across 8 bases. Germline V gives CDR1 DFQATT, CDR2 SNEGSKA (reference sequence). This CDR3 contains 16 residues. With 0 bases clipped from V and 4 bases from J, the junction kept 9 bases outside the gene matches. Here the CDR3 reads CSARDPSGRAADTQYF. CDR3 in DNA: TGCAGTGCTAGAGATCCGTCCGGGAGGGCCGCAGATACGCAGTATTTT.

J is TRBJ2-7 and V is TRBV6-6; no clear D. Germline-derived CDR1 and CDR2 are MNHNY and SVGAGI (reference sequence). This CDR3 spans 12 amino acids. V lost 0 bases to trimming and J lost 7 bases, with 7 bases between them. The CDR3 sequence is CASSYSNGEQYF. Written as DNA, the CDR3 is TGTGCCAGCAGTTACTCGAACGGAGAGCAGTACTTC.

This clonotype was detected many times. This chain joins TRBV25-1 and TRBJ2-7; D tentatively reads TRBD1 or TRBD2 (5 bases each). This CDR3 has 15 amino acids. The V gene lost 5 bases and the J gene lost 3 bases, with 17 bases spanning the gap. Germline assignment: CDR1 MGHDK and CDR2 SYGVNS. The CDR3 loop is CASSPPMGVSYEQYF. The CDR3 nucleotides read TGTGCCAGCAGTCCCCCGATGGGGGTTAGCTACGAGCAGTACTTC.

The table lists this clonotype with a few counts. The chain links TRBV11-2 to TRBJ2-1, with D unclear. Trimming pared 6 bases from V and 4 bases from J, leaving 10 bases between. CDR3 length: 13 amino acids. CDR1 is SGHAT, CDR2 FQNNGV, per germline. CDR3 in DNA: TGTGCCAGCAGTAATGGGAATTACAATGAGCAGTTCTTC. Encoded protein: CASSNGNYNEQFF. Full variable domain (missing parts from reference TRBV11-2 and TRBJ2-1): EAGVAQSPRYKIIEKRQSVAFWCNPISGHATLYWYQQILGQGPKLLIQFQNNGVVDDSQLPKDRFSAERLKGVDSTLKIQPAKLEDSAVYLCASSNGNYNEQFFGPGTRLTVL.

This rearrangement joins TRBV10-3 to TRBJ1-1; TRBD1 is a possible D gene (5 bases). The CDR3 contains 12 residues. The V and J ends lost 10 bases and 0 bases respectively, with 9 bases between them. CDR1 is ENHRY and CDR2 is SYGVKD in the germline V gene. CDR3 loop: CASGGVNTEAFF. CDR3 sequence (DNA): TGTGCCAGCGGAGGGGTGAACACTGAAGCTTTCTTT.

This clonotype came up a few times. The chain links TRBV20-1 to TRBJ2-3; TRBD2 matches at 7 bases. Germline CDR1 is DFQATT and CDR2 is SNEGSKA (reference sequence). The CDR3 consists of 16 residues. V shed 0 bases, J shed 1 base, and the junction held 7 bases outside the gene matches. CDR3 region: CSARDGRGIRTDTQYF. DNA of the CDR3: TGCAGTGCTAGAGATGGGAGGGGTATTCGCACAGATACGCAGTATTTT.

In this sample, this clonotype turned up a few times. The CDR3 region has the DNA TGCGCCAGCAGCTACGGGACAGGACATTACGAGCAGTACTTC. Translation gives CASSYGTGHYEQYF. The chain employs TRBV5-1 and TRBJ2-7; 8 nucleotides agree with TRBD1. Germline-derived CDR1 and CDR2 are SGHRS and YFSETQ. The CDR3 runs 14 residues. Trimming removed 3 bases from V and 4 bases from J; junction bases left unmatched: 6.

V is TRBV6-5 and J is TRBJ2-5; maybe TRBD1 (6 bases). Germline values: CDR1 MNHEY, CDR2 SVGAGI. The CDR3 has 13 amino acids. The V end was cut by 5 bases, the J end by 13 bases, with 20 bases between. Here the CDR3 reads CASSGGQFRERYF. As DNA, the CDR3 is TGTGCCAGCAGTGGTGGACAGTTCCGCGAGCGGTACTTC.

A remark on this clonotype: The junction does not match germline at one end; this may be a read error. The chain employs TRBV20-1 and TRBJ1-5; maybe TRBD1 (5 bases). This CDR3 has 16 residues. Germline CDR1 and CDR2: DFQATT and SNEGSKA (reference sequence). CDR3 DNA: TGCAGTGCTAGAGATAAGCTGGGGACTAGCAATCAGCCCCAACATTTT. Its protein product is CSARDKLGTSNQPQHF.

This clonotype appeared a few times. The rearrangement uses TRBV20-1 and TRBJ2-4; D unresolved. The V end was cut by 0 bases, the J end by 5 bases, with 5 bases between. Germline assignment: CDR1 DFQATT and CDR2 SNEGSKA (reference sequence). The CDR3 is 12 amino acids. For the CDR3, the DNA is TGCAGTGCTAGAGATTTAGAAAACATTCAGTACTTC. Protein sequence: CSARDLENIQYF.

This clonotype has just a few counts. J is TRBJ2-1 and V is TRBV20-1; a possible D gene is TRBD2 (6 bases). CDR1 is DFQATT, CDR2 SNEGSKA, per germline (reference sequence). V dropped 0 bases and J dropped 7 bases, with 13 bases sitting between them. The CDR3 length is 14 residues. CDR3 coding DNA: TGCAGTGCTAGAGACAGGGAGGTTTTGAATGAGCAGTTCTTC. It encodes CSARDREVLNEQFF.

The J gene is TRBJ2-2, the V gene TRBV4-2, with D hard to call. Germline V gene data show CDR1 as LGHNA and CDR2 as YNFKEQ. Trimming stripped 0 bases from V and 3 bases from J, with 8 bases between. The CDR3 is made up of 15 amino acids. CDR3 DNA: TGTGCCAGCAGCCAAGAAACAAGAGACACCGGGGAGCTGTTTTTT. This encodes CASSQETRDTGELFF.

The rearrangement uses TRBV2 and TRBJ1-5; D gene ambiguous. CDR1 SNHLY and CDR2 FYNNEI come from the germline V gene. V lost 4 bases, J lost 0 bases, and 10 bases lay in between. This CDR3 contains 15 residues. The CDR3 loop is CASSAEKVSNQPQHF. The CDR3 DNA reads as TGTGCCAGCAGTGCGGAGAAAGTTAGCAATCAGCCCCAGCATTTT.

This clonotype was observed a single time. At one of its ends the junction is not consistent with the germline gene, which may arise from a read error. This chain joins TRBV7-9 and TRBJ2-3; D is unclear. The V gene's germline CDR1 is SEHNR and CDR2 FQNEAQ (reference sequence). This CDR3 has 12 residues. CDR3 DNA: TGTGTCAGCAGCGCACCCACAGATACGCAGTATTTT. Its translation: CVSSAPTDTQYF.

Comments on this clonotype: One end of the junction does not line up with germline, which may come from a read error. This rearrangement joins TRBV9 to TRBJ2-1, with 12 bases identical to TRBD2. The germline V gene has CDR1 SGDLS and CDR2 YYNGEE. The CDR3 extends over 16 amino acids. CDR3 sequence reads: CVSSPHTSGGPNEQFF. The CDR3 coding sequence is TGTGTCAGCAGCCCCCATACTAGCGGGGGGCCCAATGAGCAGTTCTTC.

The chain has TRBV5-6 and TRBJ1-2; D gene uncertain. Trimming removed 3 bases at V and 8 bases at J, with 14 bases between. Per the germline V gene, CDR1 is SGHDT and CDR2 is YYEEEE. The CDR3 loop spans 13 amino acids. The CDR3, as DNA: TGTGCCAGCAGCTCCAAGGGCTGCTACGGCTACACCTTC. Protein sequence: CASSSKGCYGYTF.

This clonotype showed up just once. This sequence joins TRBV6-1 and TRBJ2-4, with D perhaps TRBD1 or TRBD2 (6 bases each). The CDR3 consists of 18 residues. V was clipped by 8 bases and J by 6 bases, with 29 bases between them. From germline, CDR1 is MNHNS and CDR2 SASEGT. CDR3 in amino acids: CASSDSLQKGGLGNIQYF. In DNA, the CDR3 is TGTGCCAGCTCCGACTCCTTACAGAAGGGGGGTTTAGGAAACATTCAGTACTTC.

V usage is TRBV6-4 and J usage is TRBJ2-1, with 14 bases matching TRBD2. Losses at the gene ends were 8 bases for V and 6 bases for J; bases not matched to a gene: 6. This CDR3 contains 15 residues. Germline V gene data show CDR1 as MRHNA and CDR2 as SNTAGT. The CDR3 protein is CASAKGTSGGNEQFF. In DNA form, the CDR3 reads TGTGCCAGCGCTAAAGGGACTAGCGGGGGCAATGAGCAGTTCTTC.

This clonotype was counted between two and nine times. The genes are TRBV20-1 and TRBJ1-4, with 7 bases that match TRBD1. The V gene's germline CDR1 is DFQATT and CDR2 SNEGSKA (reference sequence). CDR3 length equals 14 residues. With 3 bases clipped from V and 7 bases from J, the junction kept 8 bases outside the gene matches. CDR3 DNA: TGCAGTGCTAGTACGGGACAGCTGATTGAAAAACTGTTTTTT. This encodes CSASTGQLIEKLFF.

The rearrangement uses TRBV28 and TRBJ2-1; maybe TRBD1 (6 bases). Germline V gene data show CDR1 as MDHEN and CDR2 as SYDVKM. The germline V and J ends were trimmed by 8 bases and 6 bases, with 11 bases remaining between them. CDR3 length: 12 residues. In nucleotides, the CDR3 is TGTGCCAGCGGGCCCAGGGGCAATGAGCAGTTCTTC. It is translated as CASGPRGNEQFF.

This clonotype showed up many times. Germline and junction disagree at one end, which may indicate a read error. This chain uses TRBV5-1 with TRBJ2-5; 7 nucleotides align to TRBD1. CDR3 size: 14 residues. Germline assignment: CDR1 SGHRS and CDR2 YFSETQ. The CDR3 reads CASSLGQTQETQYF. CDR3 in DNA: TGTGCCAGCAGTTTGGGACAGACCCAAGAGACCCAGTACTTC.

This clonotype appeared many times. At one end, the junction sequence differs from germline, possibly due to a read error. The J gene is TRBJ2-7, the V gene TRBV3-1; 10 positions match TRBD1. The CDR3 contains 13 residues. Germline V gene data show CDR1 as LGHDT and CDR2 as YNNKEL (reference sequence). The CDR3 is CASSQGTGDEQYF. The DNA of the CDR3 is TGCGCCAGCAGCCAAGGGACAGGGGACGAGCAGTACTTC.

The chain carries TRBV9 and TRBJ1-1; 10 nucleotides agree with TRBD1. Germline loops: CDR1 SGDLS, CDR2 YYNGEE. The CDR3 has 15 amino acids. The trim removed 3 bases at V and 7 bases at J, leaving 9 bases unmatched. The CDR3 sequence is CASSDLGTGDVEAFF. CDR3 coding DNA: TGTGCCAGCAGCGACCTCGGGACAGGGGATGTTGAAGCTTTCTTT.

This clonotype was observed many times. This rearrangement joins TRBV10-3 to TRBJ1-2, with 9 bases lining up with TRBD1. Germline CDR1 and CDR2: ENHRY and SYGVKD. The CDR3 covers 15 residues. J lost 8 bases, V lost 6 bases, and 13 bases had no gene match. This CDR3 reads CAIRPTAGTGNGYTF. The CDR3 DNA sequence: TGTGCCATCAGACCCACCGCCGGGACAGGGAACGGCTACACCTTC.

The chain employs TRBV7-2 and TRBJ1-2; D gene uncertain. CDR1 is SGHTA and CDR2 is FQGNSA in the germline V gene. Trimming left V 5 bases short and J 3 bases short, with 16 bases between. This CDR3 has 15 residues. CDR3 bases: TGTGCCAGCAGCCCCCGAGAGGCTACCCACTATGGCTACACCTTC. Amino acid sequence: CASSPREATHYGYTF.